One and the same sample provided the 8 T cell receptor beta chains below, sequenced in a study of cytomegalovirus exposure and HLA in healthy donors. PCR employed 60 Vbeta and 13 Jbeta primers. Data came from immunoSEQ multiplex PCR; TCRdb stores just in-frame clones and leaves some out. Altogether some 70,000 clones are present, more than 75% being singletons, with the ten largest covering around 3.3%. Sequencing used PBMCs. The source is a man aged 18 to 30 in good health and CMV-seronegative.

The rearrangement uses TRBV6-6 and TRBJ2-7; TRBD1 agrees at 9 bases. Germline V gene sequence: CDR1 MNHNY, CDR2 SVGAGI (reference sequence). This CDR3 has 15 amino acids. J was trimmed by 0 bases and V by 4 bases; bases with no gene match: 4. CDR3 sequence (DNA): TGTGCCAGCAGTTCCCCGGGACAGGGCTCCTACGAGCAGTACGTC. Its protein is CASSSPGQGSYEQYV.

The rearrangement uses TRBV7-8 and TRBJ1-5; 10 positions agree with TRBD1. With 1 base clipped from V and 7 bases from J, the junction kept 7 bases outside the gene matches. The CDR3 has 16 residues. Germline loops: CDR1 SGHVS, CDR2 FQNEAQ. The CDR3 loop reads CASSLVQTGGGQPQHF. In DNA, the CDR3 is TGTGCCAGCAGCTTAGTACAGACAGGGGGCGGCCAGCCCCAGCATTTT.

The CDR3 nucleotides read TGTGCCAGCAGGGACACCTCTGGAAACACCATATATTTT. Amino acid sequence: CASRDTSGNTIYF. The J gene is TRBJ1-3, the V gene TRBV6-6; D might be TRBD1 (5 bases). Germline V gene data show CDR1 as MNHNY and CDR2 as SVGAGI (reference sequence). This CDR3 region has 13 residues. Trimming shortened V by 6 bases and J by 0 bases, and 6 bases separated the two germline ends.

The chain uses TRBV7-9 and TRBJ2-7; weak D call: TRBD1 (7 bases). This CDR3 region has 12 residues. The germline V gene encodes CDR1 SEHNR and CDR2 FQNEAQ (reference sequence). CDR3 bases: TGTGCATCAGGGGGGAGGACCTACGAGCAGTACGTC. Protein product: CASGGRTYEQYV.

The V call is TRBV10-3, the J call TRBJ1-1, with 7 bases that match TRBD1. V shed 1 base, J shed 1 base, and the junction held 3 bases outside the gene matches. The CDR3 totals 15 residues. CDR1 is ENHRY, CDR2 SYGVKD, per germline. The CDR3 DNA sequence: TGTGCCATCAGTGAGTTCACAGGGGAGAACACTGAAGCTTTCTTT. It specifies CAISEFTGENTEAFF.

The chain combines TRBV11-2 with TRBJ2-5; 12 nucleotides align to TRBD2. This CDR3 comprises 16 residues. CDR1 and CDR2 (germline): SGHAT, FQNNGV. V dropped 5 bases and J dropped 5; count of bases not matched to a gene: 9. The CDR3 DNA reads TGTGCCAGCAGCCCCGGACTAGCGGGGATTTGGGAGACCCAGTACTTC. This encodes CASSPGLAGIWETQYF.

This chain links TRBV7-3 with TRBJ2-6; D unresolved. The V gene's germline CDR1 is SGHTA and CDR2 FQGTGA. The CDR3 length is 14 residues. The V end lost 4 bases, the J end lost 1 base, and 5 bases lay between the germline ends. In DNA form, the CDR3 reads TGTGCCAGCAGCTCGTATTCTGGGGCCAACGTCCTGACTTTC. It codes for CASSSYSGANVLTF.

V is TRBV2 and J is TRBJ2-3; 9 bases are shared with TRBD1. The CDR3 covers 15 residues. V lost 5 bases, J lost 0 bases, and 3 bases stayed unmatched. Germline loops: CDR1 SNHLY, CDR2 FYNNEI. The CDR3 loop is CASSRTGASTDTQYF. CDR3 nucleotides: TGTGCCAGCAGTAGGACAGGGGCTAGCACAGATACGCAGTATTTT.